The T cell receptor beta chain described here comes from a study of OX40 agonist ivuxolimab in advanced cancers. Points on this clone: No antigen is known for it.

Systemic immunosuppression or autoimmune disease history was grounds to exclude patients. Study results and caveats: Mean expanded clone counts were higher in CD8+ than CD4+ T cells. CD4+ and CD8+ T cells in blood underwent clonal expansion by week 6 at 0.1 to 3.0 mg/kg.

Libraries were prepared by immunoSEQ multiplex PCR; TCRdb keeps only in-frame clonotypes and omits some of them. The sample lists 35,000 to 55,000 clones, around 94% occurring once. This clonotype was sampled from an adult with an advanced solid tumor such as melanoma, head and neck, liver or kidney cancer. The sequencing here drew on CD4+ or CD8+ T cells sorted from blood, taken in a trial of the OX40 agonist ivuxolimab.

As DNA, the CDR3 is TGTGCCAGCAGCCTCGGGACAGGGAACTACGAGCAGTACTTC. Amino acids: CASSLGTGNYEQYF. The chain joins TRBV11-2 to TRBJ2-7; 9 bases match TRBD1. The trim removed 5 bases at V and 3 bases at J, leaving 5 bases unmatched. The germline CDR1 and CDR2 sequences are SGHAT and FQNNGV. The CDR3 has 14 amino acids.